This T cell receptor beta chain comes out of a study of cytomegalovirus exposure and HLA in healthy donors (dated by TCRdb to about 2017). At the level of the whole study: In an earlier analysis of 587 of the donors, approximately 260 Gb of sequence data and some 100 million unique TCR beta sequences from about 180 million T cells were reported. An early release that covered roughly 600 HLA-typed donors contained about 300 gigabases of sequencing data and about 93 million unique TCR sequences. Of the 398 genotyped donors, roughly 80% fell in the genetic ancestry cluster associated with self-reported Caucasian donors. The study was designed to test whether signatures of past pathogen exposure could be identified by cataloging public T cell receptors. The T cell repertoires of about 700 subjects were profiled by immunosequencing and related to cytomegalovirus serostatus. Besides the first cohort of approximately 710 subjects, a separate validation cohort made up of roughly 120 different subjects was used. The study combined high-throughput TCR immunosequencing, statistical association of individual TCRs with disease status, and machine learning to predict cytomegalovirus infection status. To study patterns of TCR occurrence, a later analysis re-analyzed previously published TCR beta repertoires from 600 to 750 donors and added high-resolution HLA genotyping. In the later analysis, no new phenotypic data were used to find candidate immune exposures; instead, reliance was placed on TCR beta sequences and their occurrence across donors. To decide whether each TCR beta V gene segment behaved as functional or pseudogenic, an earlier analysis of some 540 of the donors relied on high-throughput TCR beta sequencing. Donor age, sex, ethnicity and CMV serostatus were collected together with the repertoire data. Genome-wide SNP genotypes for about three fifths of the roughly 670 donors were used in a later genetic analysis, which treated that subset as a discovery cohort. Every repertoire in the discovery cohort had been generated on one and the same sequencing platform. HLA typing covered class I and class II loci at four-digit resolution. Typing coverage varied by locus: about 620-630 donors for A, B, C, DRB1 and DQB1; approximately 520 for DQA1; around 610 for DPA1; some 470 for DPB1. Because of strong linkage in the cohort, roughly five DR-DQ haplotypes were treated as single units for association and clustering. On average, 235,054 unique TCR beta nucleotide sequences were sequenced per donor among more than 350 genotyped donors of the cohort, with around 19% of those sequences being non-productive. General conclusions and limits of the study: A further reported finding was that TCR beta sequences accurately predicted the HLA-A and HLA-B alleles for most subjects in the first cohort. Correlated functional status among segregating V segments might reflect linkage disequilibrium, but an unknown experimental factor could not be ruled out. A later genetic analysis reported fewer N-insertions in productive TCRs among donors in an Asian-associated ancestry cluster than the approximately 700-donor mean. In a later analysis, HLA-associated TCR beta chains were found to be more clonally expanded and to have lower generation probabilities than equally common non-associated chains. A later analysis found that most CMV-associated TCR beta chains appeared HLA-restricted, with HLA associations seemingly driven largely by CMV exposure. A later genetic analysis associated a missense DCLRE1C variant with V-gene and J-gene trimming of TCR beta chains, and an independent cohort replicated the association. Strong co-occurrence of HLA alleles, especially DR and DQ, made assigning TCR associations to individual alleles difficult. Because some donors lacked HLA typing at each locus, the association tests relied only on the typed subset. Presence/absence analyses assumed roughly uniform sequencing depth across donors, an assumption that may not hold. In a later analysis, the rate of TCR association differed among HLA loci, with DRB1 alleles having the most associated TCRs and HLA-C alleles having the fewest. In an earlier analysis of 500 to 650 of the donors, most TCR beta V segments appeared in productive rearrangements about 87% or about 30% of the time, broadly matching IMGT annotations. In a later analysis, several top co-occurrence clusters were reported to appear linked to parvovirus B19, influenza, CMV and Epstein-Barr virus. For the cohort, immune exposure information was limited to CMV serostatus. Specific HLA alleles were associated with 15,000 to 20,000 TCR beta sequences at a false discovery rate of 0.05 in a later analysis. A cluster of highly shared sequence variants was judged likely to be a technical artifact of the sequencing pipeline. Three of the identified cytomegalovirus-associated TCR beta chains were confirmed in vitro to be specific for cytomegalovirus antigens. Some IMGT-functional V segments, including TRBV6-2 and TRBV6-3, could not be distinguished by the 87-base-pair reads and were therefore excluded. Over 15 rarely observed V segments, including chromosome 9 orphons, were excluded from the earlier analysis of some 590 of the donors because counts were too low. The authors suggested that the approach could potentially be extended to other disease states and immunological phenotypes. Most TCR sequences were seen in very few donors, while some public TCRs were found in many individuals. A total of roughly 160 TCR beta chains were listed by the study as associated with cytomegalovirus. In this cohort, only TCR beta chains were sequenced, and detectable features were limited by the absence of alpha or paired-chain data. Cytomegalovirus status was reported to be diagnosed by the classifier with high specificity and sensitivity in both the original and validation cohorts.

V trim: 4 bases; J trim: 4 bases; unmatched bases: 6. From the germline V gene, CDR1 is SGHRS and CDR2 is YFSETQ. The CDR3 numbers 14 residues from cysteine through phenylalanine. CDR3 DNA is the only sequence kept; it has 42 bases, read in frame from the first base. The cohort was made up of 500 to 800 healthy bone marrow donors. At the time of sampling, all cohort members were nominally healthy, though unrecorded immune exposures were likely present. The donor tested CMV seronegative, placing the donor among the 300 to 400 seronegative members of the cohort. Each donor provided a peripheral blood sample, and peripheral blood mononuclear cells were used for TCR beta sequencing. The Qiagen DNeasy Blood Extraction Kit was used to extract genomic DNA from the blood cell samples. Libraries were prepared through the immunoSEQ multiplex PCR assay. The multiplex PCR relied on a mix of 60 forward primers for TCR Vbeta segments and 13 reverse primers for TCR Jbeta segments. The CDR3 region of rearranged TCR beta genes was amplified from genomic DNA with a multiplex PCR assay. On the Illumina HiSeq System, the amplified TCR beta libraries were sequenced as 87-base-pair reads. The authors' analysis ran thus. A later analysis tallied tens of millions of unique TCR beta chains across the 700 or so repertoires, and around 10 million of those chains were shared by two or more donors. Raw reads were error-corrected and collapsed into unique sequences by a nearest-neighbor algorithm in which closely related sequences were merged to remove PCR and sequencing errors. Alignment of CDR3 sequences to IMGT reference sequences was used to assign V, D and J gene segments. For a sequence to be retained, a match of at least six nucleotides was required to both a V gene segment and a J gene segment. A rearrangement was called productive if the CDR3 had no stop codons and remained in frame with V and J, and every other rearrangement was called non-productive. CDR3 was defined by IMGT convention, running from the second conserved V-encoded cysteine to the conserved J-encoded phenylalanine. In an earlier analysis of some 550 of the donors, sequences lacking an unambiguous match to a single V gene segment were excluded. In an earlier analysis of about 590 of the donors, a V segment was called functional when productive rearrangements were above 56.7%, and segregating when the standard deviation between donors exceeded 5%. A statistical classification framework was developed to diagnose cytomegalovirus status using the catalog of TCR beta chain sequences. In a later analysis, TCR nucleotide sequences were compared against IMGT/GENE-DB human TR gene sequences so that V and J genes could be assigned. Using the TCRdist pipeline, a later analysis assigned CDR3 sequences along with most-parsimonious VDJ recombination scenarios. In a later analysis, every TCR beta chain was defined by the combination of its CDR3 amino acid sequence and its V-gene family, and reads without a unique V-gene family were dropped. In a later analysis, around 600 highly shared, low-generation-probability nucleotide sequences were removed to address suspected cross-contamination and a sequencing artifact. For each public chain, a later analysis derived a clonal expansion index from normalized ranks of inferred template counts within each repertoire. In a later analysis, generation probabilities were computed using a VDJ recombination model fitted to out-of-frame rearrangements, and the results were checked against IGoR. In a later analysis, hypergeometric tests were used to score TCR-TCR, TCR-HLA and TCR-CMV co-occurrence, with a repertoire-size bias correction applied to TCR pairs. False discovery rates were estimated in a later analysis by permuting HLA or CMV assignments 20 times. In a later analysis, co-occurring TCRs were grouped with DBSCAN, and TCRdist sequence similarity was added when clustering was performed within HLA-allele-positive subsets. Repertoires with fewer than 30,000 or more than 120,000 public chains were left out of co-occurrence clustering, as were about 5 repertoires with anomalous nucleotide sharing. In its TCRdb copy, this immuneACCESS table keeps in-frame sequences only and misses some clones. Where compared with another copy, unresolved V genes explain less than half of these, and the others have no known cause. V and J calls and clone size are those listed in that table; D and trimming were worked out from the DNA. This sample lists about 220,000 clones; about three quarters were detected once. The top ten hold approximately 2% of the sample.

Details on this clone: There is no known antigen for this receptor. Base qualities were left out, and no much larger clone turns up one base away.

The sequence was collected from a male donor in good health and CMV-seronegative. Sample: PBMCs. The rearranged chain carries TRBV5-1 and TRBJ2-5, and TRBD1 aligns with 8 junction nucleotides. The nucleotide sequence reads TGCGCCAGCAGCGATCAGGGGGCGGGAGAGACCCAGTACTTC. This is translated as CASSDQGAGETQYF.